A single sample is the source of the 5 T cell receptor beta chains below, sequenced in a study of blood T cells in healthy people across ages. A sample-barcoded 5' primer and a J-beta primer mix were used in a second PCR of roughly 7 to 12 cycles. TCRdb re-called the 5' RACE reads through MiXCR, storing one row per CDR3 protein. The data hold 650,000 to 900,000 distinct CDR3 sequences, with around 62% observed a single time. Sequencing was done on a sample of blood. Receptor source: a man aged 25 to 45 in good health.

This CDR3 is CSASRHQSSYEQYF. CDR3 nucleotide sequence: TGCAGTGCTAGTCGGCACCAGAGCTCCTACGAGCAGTACTTC. This chain joins TRBV20-1 and TRBJ2-7; D unclear. Trimming left V 3 bases short and J 0 bases short, with 12 bases between. CDR3 length equals 14 residues. The germline gives CDR1 DFQATT, CDR2 SNEGSKA (reference sequence).

V gene TRBV25-1 combines with J gene TRBJ1-1; 12 nucleotides align to TRBD1. Trimming at V came to 0 bases and at J to 6 bases, leaving 8 bases not matched to a gene. This CDR3 region has 17 residues. The germline V gene has CDR1 MGHDK and CDR2 SYGVNS. The CDR3 sequence is CASSEYWRDRGPPEAFF. CDR3 DNA sequence: TGTGCCAGCAGTGAATATTGGAGGGACAGGGGGCCGCCTGAAGCTTTCTTT.

This chain links TRBV28 with TRBJ2-7, with D perhaps TRBD2 (6 bases). V was shortened by 7 bases and J by 2 bases, with 12 bases between the two germline ends. The germline V gene encodes CDR1 MDHEN and CDR2 SYDVKM. The CDR3 extends over 13 amino acids. The CDR3 loop is CASKEPGAYEQYF. The CDR3 DNA follows: TGTGCCAGCAAAGAACCGGGAGCCTACGAGCAGTACTTC.

The V and J genes are TRBV2 and TRBJ1-1; the D gene is possibly TRBD1 (5 bases). Germline lookup yields CDR1 SNHLY and CDR2 FYNNEI. The CDR3 consists of 13 residues. Between the trimmed V and J ends, which lost 8 bases and 2 bases, there was a span of 12 bases. In nucleotides, the CDR3 is TGTGCCAGCTTCGAAGACAGAAACACTGAAGCTTTCTTT. Translated, it gives CASFEDRNTEAFF.

This chain connects TRBV29-1 to TRBJ2-5; 7 bases agree with TRBD2. The CDR3 sequence is 14 residues long. The junction had 5 bases not matched to a gene; V was cut back by 3 bases and J by 1 base. Germline CDR1 and CDR2: SQVTM and ANQGSEA. The CDR3 sequence: CSVEGGSSQETQYF. The DNA for the CDR3 is TGCAGCGTTGAGGGGGGGTCCTCCCAAGAGACCCAGTACTTC.